The 10 T cell receptor beta chains reported below all come from one sample, sequenced in a study of CD8+ T cells in alopecia areata. Extraction and reverse transcription of RNA yielded cDNA as the sequencing template. TCRdb's copy holds only in-frame clones and misses some; the assay was immunoSEQ multiplex PCR. The sample has about 150,000 clones, 58% seen once. Material: CD4+ T cells sorted from blood, obtained at week 0. These receptors originate from a human donor with alopecia areata.

The chain employs TRBV30 and TRBJ2-2; no reliable D call. The CDR3 length is 16 residues. Germline CDR1 is GTSNPN and CDR2 is SVGIG (reference sequence). Between the trimmed V and J ends, which lost 5 bases and 0 bases, there was a span of 16 bases. CDR3 sequence reads: CAWALGWASNTGELFF. The CDR3 DNA reads TGTGCCTGGGCGTTGGGCTGGGCCTCGAACACCGGGGAGCTGTTTTTT.

The table lists this clone with a count of one. The V call is TRBV30, the J call TRBJ2-4; possible D gene TRBD1, 6 bases. CDR3 length: 13 amino acids. V lost 1 base and J lost 6, with 10 bases in between. Per germline, CDR1 GTSNPN and CDR2 SVGIG (reference sequence). The CDR3 nucleotides read TGTGCCTGGAGTGGTGCAGGGGCAAACATTCAGTACTTC. Protein: CAWSGAGANIQYF.

The V call is TRBV5-1, the J call TRBJ1-2; D may be TRBD1 (5 bases). Germline CDR1 is SGHRS and CDR2 is YFSETQ. This CDR3 is 12 amino acids long. Trimming took off 4 bases at V and 4 bases at J, with 8 bases between the two ends. DNA for the CDR3: TGCGCCAGCAGCGCCGACAGCTATGGCTACACCTTC. This codes for CASSADSYGYTF.

The chain links TRBV27 to TRBJ1-5, with 7 nucleotides matching TRBD1. CDR1 is MNHEY, CDR2 SMNVEV, per germline (reference sequence). CDR3 length: 16 residues. The V and J ends lost 6 bases and 2 bases, in that order; junction bases with no gene match: 10. CDR3 sequence: CASRSTGVERNQPQHF. The CDR3 DNA reads as TGTGCCAGCAGAAGTACAGGGGTTGAACGCAATCAGCCCCAGCATTTT.

About this clone: The sample has other DNA sequences that encode this CDR3 too. The V gene is TRBV2, the J gene TRBJ1-5; D is undetermined. Per the germline V gene, CDR1 is SNHLY and CDR2 is FYNNEI. V lost 1 base and J 4 bases, leaving 5 bases between the germline ends. CDR3 size: 13 residues. The CDR3 spells CASSEGGNQPQHF. The CDR3 region has the DNA TGTGCCAGCAGTGAAGGTGGAAATCAGCCCCAGCATTTT. The full variable domain, in which reference TRBV2 and TRBJ1-5 provide the parts outside the CDR3, is EPEVTQTPSHQVTQMGQEVILRCVPISNHLYFYWYRQILGQKVEFLVSFYNNEISEKSEIFDDQFSVERPDGSNFTLKIRSTKLEDSAMYFCASSEGGNQPQHFGDGTRLSIL.

V usage is TRBV9 and J usage is TRBJ2-3; either TRBD1 or TRBD2 may fit D (5 bases each). Germline V lookup: CDR1 SGDLS, CDR2 YYNGEE. With 0 bases removed from V and 2 bases from J, the gap between germline ends came to 10 bases. The CDR3 consists of 15 residues. The CDR3 coding sequence is TGTGCCAGCAGCGTAGTTGGGGGAGTCACAGATACGCAGTATTTT. Its protein is CASSVVGGVTDTQYF.

This chain links TRBV15 with TRBJ1-5; D is possibly TRBD1 (5 bases). V was cut by 0 bases and J by 7 bases, with 16 bases left in between. The CDR3 is made up of 16 amino acids. The germline V gene has CDR1 LNHNV and CDR2 YYDKDF (reference sequence). CDR3 bases: TGTGCCACCAGCAGAGACTCAGGGAGTGTCGGGCAGCCCCAGCATTTT. Amino acid sequence: CATSRDSGSVGQPQHF.

The chain employs TRBV4-1 and TRBJ1-6; TRBD1 agrees at 9 bases. This CDR3 is 16 amino acids long. From germline, CDR1 is MGHRA and CDR2 YSYEKL. Unmatched junction bases numbered 6, after V lost 4 bases and J lost 5 bases. CDR3 nucleotide sequence: TGCGCCAGCAGCCGCGGGGGGACAGGGAATAATTCACCCCTCCACTTT. Residues: CASSRGGTGNNSPLHF.

This clone appeared a few times. The chain carries TRBV29-1 and TRBJ2-7; the D gene could be TRBD1 or TRBD2 (6 bases each). The V gene lost 6 bases and the J gene lost 5 bases, with 20 bases spanning the gap. The germline V gene encodes CDR1 SQVTM and CDR2 ANQGSEA. The CDR3 consists of 14 residues. The CDR3 is CSVGGGRGGDEQYF. CDR3 DNA sequence: TGCAGCGTCGGAGGCGGCAGGGGAGGAGACGAGCAGTACTTC.

The V and J genes are TRBV10-3 and TRBJ2-2; 7 positions match TRBD1. The CDR3 consists of 13 residues. Trimming cost V 11 bases and J 4 bases; bases outside gene matches: 7. Germline V gene data show CDR1 as ENHRY and CDR2 as SYGVKD. In DNA form, the CDR3 reads TGTGCCCTCCGGGACAGTGTCACCGGGGAGCTGTTTTTT. Residues: CALRDSVTGELFF.